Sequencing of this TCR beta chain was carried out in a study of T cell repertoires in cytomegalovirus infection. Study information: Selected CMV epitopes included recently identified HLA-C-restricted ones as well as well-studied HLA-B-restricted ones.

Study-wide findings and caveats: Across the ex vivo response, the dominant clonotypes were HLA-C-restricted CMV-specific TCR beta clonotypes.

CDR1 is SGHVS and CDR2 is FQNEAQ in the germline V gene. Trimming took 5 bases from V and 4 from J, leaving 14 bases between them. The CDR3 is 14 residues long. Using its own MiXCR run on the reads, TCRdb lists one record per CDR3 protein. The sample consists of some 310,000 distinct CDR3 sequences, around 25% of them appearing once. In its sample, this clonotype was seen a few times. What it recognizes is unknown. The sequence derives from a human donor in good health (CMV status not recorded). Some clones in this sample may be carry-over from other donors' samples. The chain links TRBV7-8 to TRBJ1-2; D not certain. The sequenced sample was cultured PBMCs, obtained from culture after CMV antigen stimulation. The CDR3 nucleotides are TGTGCCAGCAGCCATCGGGTGGACGGCTATGGCTACACCTTC. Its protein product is CASSHRVDGYGYTF.